Shown below are 29 T cell receptor beta chains from a single sample sequenced in a study of cytomegalovirus exposure and HLA in healthy donors. PCR involved 60 Vbeta and 13 Jbeta primers. The table came from immunoSEQ multiplex PCR; TCRdb's copy has only in-frame clones and leaves some out. The top ten clones hold 1.9% of a sample with approximately 110,000 clones, 15% to 17% of them seen once. Sample: PBMCs. Source of these receptors: a woman aged 18-35 years in good health and CMV-seronegative.

The table lists this clone with a count of one. The gene calls are TRBV19 and TRBJ2-5; 13 bases are shared with TRBD2. The junction had 9 bases not matched to a gene; V was cut back by 6 bases and J by 5 bases. The CDR3 is 16 residues long. CDR1 is LNHDA and CDR2 is SQIVND in the germline V gene (reference sequence). Here the CDR3 reads CASSLSGTSGEETQYF. For the CDR3, the DNA is TGTGCCAGTAGCTTATCCGGGACTAGCGGGGAGGAGACCCAGTACTTC.

This clone was picked up a small number of times. DNA of the CDR3: TGTGCCAGCAGTGAAGCGCTTCTAGGTGGTGGCTACACCTTC. Translating gives CASSEALLGGGYTF. V is TRBV2 and J is TRBJ1-2; D uncertain. V shed 0 bases and J shed 7 bases, with 12 bases lying between them. CDR3 length: 14 amino acids. Germline assignment: CDR1 SNHLY and CDR2 FYNNEI.

In this sample, this clone turned up a few times. The chain employs TRBV5-1 and TRBJ1-2, with a weak D call TRBD1 (5 bases). Germline-derived CDR1 and CDR2 are SGHRS and YFSETQ. The CDR3 is made up of 13 amino acids. V was cut by 1 base and J by 6 bases, with 10 bases left in between. The CDR3 nucleotides read TGCGCCAGCAGCTTGACACAGGCGGATGGCTACACCTTC. It codes for CASSLTQADGYTF.

J is TRBJ1-2 and V is TRBV4-1; TRBD1 might be the D (5 bases). This CDR3 is built from 14 residues. Trimming removed 4 bases from V and 8 bases from J, with 17 bases in between. The V gene's germline CDR1 is MGHRA and CDR2 YSYEKL. CDR3 DNA sequence: TGCGCCAGCAGCCCCTCTAGGCGATCAGGGGGCTACACCTTC. It translates to CASSPSRRSGGYTF.

This clone has more than one count but fewer than ten. The chain carries TRBV14 and TRBJ2-2, with 7 nucleotides matching TRBD2. Trimming cost V 4 bases and J 1 base; bases outside gene matches: 6. The germline CDR1 and CDR2 sequences are SGHDN and FVKESK. There are 16 residues in the CDR3. CDR3 bases: TGTGCCAGCAGCCCACAGGCTAGCGGGAACACCGGGGAGCTGTTTTTT. It translates to CASSPQASGNTGELFF.

This chain uses TRBV7-7 with TRBJ2-5; 8 bases map to TRBD1. The germline gives CDR1 SSHAT, CDR2 FNYEAQ (reference sequence). The V and J ends lost 3 bases and 4 bases, in that order; junction bases with no gene match: 1. CDR3 length equals 13 residues. CDR3 sequence reads: CASSFDRGETQYF. The CDR3 DNA sequence: TGTGCCAGCAGCTTTGACAGGGGAGAGACCCAGTACTTC. Variable domain in full (rest from reference TRBV7-7 and TRBJ2-5): GAGVSQSPRYKVTKRGQDVTLRCDPISSHATLYWYQQALGQGPEFLTYFNYEAQPDKSGLPSDRFSAERPEGSISTLTIQRTEQRDSAMYRCASSFDRGETQYFGPGTRLLVL.

This clone was found a few times. The chain has TRBV7-6 and TRBJ2-5, with 14 bases lining up with TRBD2. CDR1 is SGHVS, CDR2 FNYEAQ, per germline. The J segment lost 5 bases and the V segment lost 5 bases, leaving 7 bases of the junction unmatched. The CDR3 contains 16 residues. CDR3 in amino acids: CASSHRLAGGLETQYF. Written as DNA, the CDR3 is TGTGCCAGCAGCCACCGACTAGCGGGGGGGCTGGAGACCCAGTACTTC. Variable domain in full (rest from reference TRBV7-6 and TRBJ2-5): GAGVSQSPRYKVTKRGQDVALRCDPISGHVSLYWYRQALGQGPEFLTYFNYEAQQDKSGLPNDRFSAERPEGSISTLTIQRTEQRDSAMYRCASSHRLAGGLETQYFGPGTRLLVL.

The chain uses TRBV13 and TRBJ2-1; TRBD1 matches at 7 bases. The J segment lost 7 bases and the V segment lost 5 bases, leaving 8 bases of the junction unmatched. The CDR3 totals 14 residues. Germline V gives CDR1 PRHDT, CDR2 FYEKMQ (reference sequence). The CDR3 region is CASSLSQQGNEQFF. The CDR3 DNA is TGTGCCAGCAGCCTATCTCAACAGGGGAATGAGCAGTTCTTC.

The chain couples TRBV6-6 to TRBJ1-5; a possible D gene is TRBD1 (6 bases). CDR3 length equals 14 residues. Between the trimmed V and J ends, which lost 6 bases and 5 bases, there was a span of 14 bases. Germline CDR1 reads MNHNY; CDR2 reads SVGAGI (reference sequence). The CDR3 reads CASSLGGPDQPQHF. The DNA of the CDR3 is TGTGCCAGCAGCCTGGGGGGGCCGGATCAGCCCCAGCATTTT.

There are a few counts of this clone. This rearrangement joins TRBV30 to TRBJ2-3; D perhaps matches TRBD1 (6 bases). Per the germline V gene, CDR1 is GTSNPN and CDR2 is SVGIG (reference sequence). Trimming left V 5 bases short and J 0 bases short, with 6 bases between. This CDR3 comprises 12 residues. The CDR3 sequence: CAWGGSTDTQYF. Here the CDR3 DNA reads TGTGCCTGGGGGGGCAGCACAGATACGCAGTATTTT.

The chain employs TRBV10-2 and TRBJ2-7, with D maybe TRBD2 (5 bases). The V gene's germline CDR1 is WSHSY and CDR2 SAAADI. The CDR3 extends over 15 amino acids. Trimming removed 1 base at V and 6 bases at J, with 16 bases between. The CDR3 region is CASSEFLAGRREQYF. The CDR3 nucleotides read TGCGCCAGCAGTGAGTTCCTGGCGGGCCGTCGCGAGCAGTACTTC.

This clone was picked up a small number of times. The rearrangement joins TRBV29-1 to TRBJ2-5, with D perhaps TRBD2 (5 bases). CDR1 and CDR2 (germline): SQVTM, ANQGSEA. The CDR3 consists of 15 residues. Between the trimmed V and J ends, which lost 4 bases and 2 bases, there was a span of 17 bases. This CDR3 is CSVGAGLAQQETQYF. CDR3 DNA sequence: TGCAGCGTTGGGGCCGGGCTAGCTCAACAAGAGACCCAGTACTTC.

This chain links TRBV28 with TRBJ1-2; a weak D match, TRBD1 (5 bases). This CDR3 region has 14 residues. Trimming took off 2 bases at V and 4 bases at J, with 11 bases between the two ends. CDR1 MDHEN and CDR2 SYDVKM come from the germline V gene. CDR3 sequence: CASSLPGYGYGYTF. CDR3 DNA: TGTGCCAGCAGTTTACCAGGGTACGGCTATGGCTACACCTTC.

The V gene is TRBV6-6, the J gene TRBJ2-7; perhaps TRBD1 as D (5 bases). Trimming cost V 0 bases and J 0 bases, with 6 bases left between them. The CDR3 has 14 residues. Germline loops: CDR1 MNHNY, CDR2 SVGAGI (reference sequence). The CDR3 here is CASSYSTDSYEQYF. The CDR3 nucleotides are TGTGCCAGCAGTTACTCGACAGACTCCTACGAGCAGTACTTC.

The chain links TRBV4-1 to TRBJ2-7; 16 bases are shared with TRBD2. CDR1 is MGHRA, CDR2 YSYEKL, per germline. The V segment lost 0 bases and the J segment 0 bases; nucleotides outside the gene matches: 5. This CDR3 is built from 19 residues. CDR3: CASSQDGGLAGGGSYEQYF. The CDR3 DNA follows: TGCGCCAGCAGCCAAGATGGGGGACTAGCGGGAGGGGGCTCCTACGAGCAGTACTTC.

This rearrangement joins TRBV4-1 to TRBJ1-5; no clear D. V lost 0 bases to trimming and J lost 7 bases, with 13 bases between them. The CDR3 consists of 15 residues. The germline gives CDR1 MGHRA, CDR2 YSYEKL. The CDR3 DNA follows: TGCGCCAGCAGCCAAGATGAGGGAGACCACCAGCCCCAGCATTTT. Translating gives CASSQDEGDHQPQHF.

The gene calls are TRBV7-9 and TRBJ1-6; unclear D gene. This CDR3 has 16 amino acids. The germline gives CDR1 SEHNR, CDR2 FQNEAQ (reference sequence). V lost 4 bases to trimming and J lost 8 bases, with 18 bases between them. This CDR3 reads CASSWGGRADHSPLHF. DNA for the CDR3: TGTGCCAGCAGCTGGGGAGGTAGGGCAGACCATTCACCCCTCCACTTT.

A few counts support this clone. The V gene is TRBV11-2, the J gene TRBJ1-2; 10 bases agree with TRBD1. CDR1 is SGHAT, CDR2 FQNNGV, per germline. With 1 base clipped from V and 7 bases from J, the junction kept 6 bases outside the gene matches. The CDR3 loop spans 15 amino acids. This CDR3 reads CASSLGQGAQSGYTF. DNA of the CDR3: TGTGCCAGCAGCTTAGGACAGGGGGCGCAGAGTGGCTACACCTTC.

The chain's CDR3 is CSVGGRRGDFTDTQYF. CDR3 nucleotide sequence: TGCAGCGTGGGGGGGCGTCGGGGAGACTTCACAGATACGCAGTATTTT. The J gene is TRBJ2-3, the V gene TRBV29-1, with D possibly being TRBD2 (7 bases). The CDR3 length is 16 residues. The V end lost 6 bases, the J end lost 2 bases, and 21 bases lay between the germline ends. Germline V gene data show CDR1 as SQVTM and CDR2 as ANQGSEA.

This clone has just a few counts. The sample has other DNA sequences that encode this CDR3 too. This sequence joins TRBV28 and TRBJ1-5; possibly TRBD1 for D (5 bases). V shed 3 bases and J shed 1 base, with 10 bases lying between them. This CDR3 is built from 15 residues. Germline V gene lookup returns CDR1 MDHEN and CDR2 SYDVKM. The CDR3 sequence is CASSFLGASNQPQHF. CDR3 DNA: TGTGCCAGCAGTTTTCTTGGGGCAAGCAATCAGCCCCAGCATTTT. The full variable domain, rest sourced from reference TRBV28 and TRBJ1-5, is DVKVTQSSRYLVKRTGEKVFLECVQDMDHENMFWYRQDPGLGLRLIYFSYDVKMKEKGDIPEGYSVSREKKERFSLILESASTNQTSMYLCASSFLGASNQPQHFGDGTRLSIL.

This clone was observed a few times. The rearrangement joins TRBV10-3 to TRBJ2-2, with 9 bases lining up with TRBD1. The CDR3 totals 14 residues. With 2 bases clipped from V and 5 bases from J, the junction kept 0 bases outside the gene matches. The V gene's germline CDR1 is ENHRY and CDR2 SYGVKD. CDR3 sequence reads: CAISEDRGTGELFF. In DNA form, the CDR3 reads TGTGCCATCAGTGAGGACAGGGGGACCGGGGAGCTGTTTTTT.

For the CDR3, the DNA is TGTGCCAGCAGCTTAGCCCTACAACTAGCGGTATACAATGAGCAGTTCTTC. Translation gives CASSLALQLAVYNEQFF. This chain connects TRBV7-2 to TRBJ2-1; TRBD2 aligns across 8 bases. The germline gives CDR1 SGHTA, CDR2 FQGNSA. Losses at the gene ends were 0 bases for V and 4 bases for J; bases not matched to a gene: 8. This CDR3 spans 17 amino acids.

The chain employs TRBV6-1 and TRBJ2-5; 9 nucleotides align to TRBD2. Germline CDR1 is MNHNS and CDR2 is SASEGT. This CDR3 has 16 residues. The V segment lost 0 bases and the J segment 5 bases; nucleotides outside the gene matches: 7. The CDR3 DNA sequence: TGTGCCAGCAGTGAAGCAGGCGGGAGGGTAGGGGAGACCCAGTACTTC. This translates into CASSEAGGRVGETQYF.

This clone appeared a few times. The V call is TRBV29-1, the J call TRBJ1-1; D may be TRBD1 (6 bases). The germline V gene has CDR1 SQVTM and CDR2 ANQGSEA. The length of the CDR3 is 14 residues. Trimming cost V 2 bases and J 1 base, with 11 bases left between them. CDR3 DNA: TGCAGCGTTGAATCGGACAGACGGAACACTGAAGCTTTCTTT. Translation gives CSVESDRRNTEAFF.

The chain recombines TRBV6-5 with TRBJ2-5, with TRBD1 as a possible D gene (5 bases). The germline V gene encodes CDR1 MNHEY and CDR2 SVGAGI. V shed 6 bases and J shed 2 bases, with 13 bases lying between them. The CDR3 extends over 14 amino acids. CDR3 DNA: TGTGCCAGCAGGTACGGGCCAGGGCAAGAGACCCAGTACTTC. The encoded protein is CASRYGPGQETQYF.

V gene TRBV19 combines with J gene TRBJ1-1; D unresolved. V lost 1 base to trimming and J lost 0 bases, with 6 bases between them. CDR3 size: 14 residues. Germline values: CDR1 LNHDA, CDR2 SQIVND (reference sequence). The CDR3: CASSIGQVNTEAFF. The CDR3 nucleotides read TGTGCCAGTAGTATAGGGCAGGTGAACACTGAAGCTTTCTTT.

The chain couples TRBV29-1 to TRBJ2-1, with 8 bases aligning to TRBD2. Germline-derived CDR1 and CDR2 are SQVTM and ANQGSEA. The CDR3 consists of 15 residues. With V trimmed by 5 bases and J by 8 bases, 14 bases remained unmatched. The CDR3 bases are TGCAGCGTTTCGAAGGAGGCGGGGGGTGGCGATGAGCAGTTCTTC. It is translated as CSVSKEAGGGDEQFF.

This chain joins TRBV9 and TRBJ2-3, with 12 bases identical to TRBD2. The V and J ends lost 3 bases and 4 bases, in that order; junction bases with no gene match: 6. Germline V gives CDR1 SGDLS, CDR2 YYNGEE. The length of the CDR3 is 16 residues. The CDR3: CASSELAGGRSDTQYF. The DNA for the CDR3 is TGTGCCAGCAGCGAGCTAGCGGGGGGGCGGTCAGATACGCAGTATTTT.

The V and J genes are TRBV2 and TRBJ2-3; 13 nucleotides match TRBD2. J lost 1 base, V lost 1 base, and 8 bases had no gene match. Germline V gene lookup returns CDR1 SNHLY and CDR2 FYNNEI. The CDR3 loop spans 19 amino acids. The CDR3 loop reads CASSEGERGLAGRTDTQYF. For the CDR3, the DNA is TGTGCCAGCAGTGAAGGGGAACGGGGACTAGCGGGACGCACAGATACGCAGTATTTT.